A selection of T cell receptor beta chains follows, all from one sample in a study of metastatic and nonmetastatic thyroid tumors. MiXCR was used by TCRdb to re-call the PCR reads. The data show tens of thousands of clones, under 25% seen once. The sequenced material came from blood. The receptors stem from a female donor with papillary thyroid cancer or a benign thyroid nodule (not recorded which). Some clones in this sample may be carry-over from other donors' samples. The CDR3 runs from the conserved cysteine through the conserved F or W. The order of the fields is J gene, D gene, clone size, CDR3 length, V gene, CDR3 protein, CDR3 DNA. D genes are given only for firm matches. Clone size is not always given. Where it is, it says once, few, many or a class for expanded clones.

j_gene: TRBJ1-1; d_gene: -; abundance: few; len: 13; v_gene: TRBV2; CDR3aa: CASSRFQNTEAFF; CDR3nt: TGTGCCAGCAGTCGTTTCCAGAACACTGAAGCTTTCTTT
j_gene: TRBJ1-6; d_gene: -; abundance: many; len: 15; v_gene: TRBV5-1; CDR3aa: CASSPVRGINSPLHF; CDR3nt: TGCGCCAGCTCCCCGGTAAGGGGGATTAATTCACCCCTCCACTTT
j_gene: TRBJ1-4; d_gene: TRBD1; abundance: many; len: 15; v_gene: TRBV6-5; CDR3aa: CASSYSGTANEKLFF; CDR3nt: TGTGCCAGCAGTTACTCCGGGACAGCGAATGAAAAACTGTTTTTT
j_gene: TRBJ2-3; d_gene: -; abundance: many; len: 14; v_gene: TRBV4-1; CDR3aa: CASRRLQGTDTQYF; CDR3nt: TGCGCCAGCCGCCGATTACAGGGAACAGATACGCAGTATTTT
j_gene: TRBJ1-1; d_gene: -; abundance: -; len: 13; v_gene: TRBV30; CDR3aa: CAWILMDTVEAFF; CDR3nt: TGTGCCTGGATCCTCATGGACACGGTCGAAGCTTTCTTT
j_gene: TRBJ2-5; d_gene: -; abundance: -; len: 10; v_gene: TRBV2; CDR3aa: CASSKETQYF; CDR3nt: TGTGCCAGCAGTAAAGAGACCCAGTACTTC
j_gene: TRBJ1-2; d_gene: TRBD1; abundance: many; len: 13; v_gene: TRBV11-2; CDR3aa: CASSQTGGDGYTF; CDR3nt: TGTGCCAGCAGTCAAACAGGGGGGGATGGCTACACCTTC
j_gene: TRBJ1-1; d_gene: TRBD1; abundance: many; len: 15; v_gene: TRBV4-1; CDR3aa: CASSQVPGQNTEAFF; CDR3nt: TGCGCCAGCAGCCAAGTCCCGGGACAGAATACTGAAGCTTTCTTT
j_gene: TRBJ2-7; d_gene: -; abundance: -; len: 14; v_gene: TRBV9; CDR3aa: CASSAGPSQGEEYF; CDR3nt: TGTGCCAGCAGCGCCGGGCCGAGCCAGGGCGAAGAGTACTTC
j_gene: TRBJ1-2; d_gene: -; abundance: -; len: 13; v_gene: TRBV7-9; CDR3aa: CASSSWTLDIYTF; CDR3nt: TGTGCCAGCAGCTCCTGGACCCTTGATATCTACACCTTC
j_gene: TRBJ1-2; d_gene: -; abundance: -; len: 19; v_gene: TRBV20-1; CDR3aa: CSARPTQTLGARSNYGYTF; CDR3nt: TGCAGTGCTAGACCGACCCAAACCCTCGGGGCGCGATCTAACTATGGCTACACCTTC
j_gene: TRBJ2-5; d_gene: -; abundance: few; len: 14; v_gene: TRBV28; CDR3aa: CASSYSSGAETQYF; CDR3nt: TGTGCCAGCAGCTACTCCTCAGGGGCCGAGACCCAGTACTTC
j_gene: TRBJ1-5; d_gene: -; abundance: many; len: 15; v_gene: TRBV6-6; CDR3aa: CASSYEQIYNQPQHF; CDR3nt: TGTGCCAGCAGTTACGAACAGATTTACAATCAGCCCCAGCATTTT
j_gene: TRBJ1-2; d_gene: TRBD1; abundance: medium-sized; len: 12; v_gene: TRBV6-2/TRBV6-3; CDR3aa: CASRDRERAYTF; CDR3nt: TGTGCCAGCAGGGACAGGGAGCGCGCCTACACCTTC
j_gene: TRBJ1-3; d_gene: -; abundance: -; len: 13; v_gene: TRBV5-5; CDR3aa: CASSWEWVNTIYF; CDR3nt: TGTGCCAGCAGCTGGGAGTGGGTAAACACCATATATTTT
j_gene: TRBJ2-3; d_gene: -; abundance: many; len: 14; v_gene: TRBV12-3/TRBV12-4; CDR3aa: CASTLASHPNTQYF; CDR3nt: TGTGCCAGCACCTTAGCGTCGCACCCCAATACGCAGTATTTT
j_gene: TRBJ2-1; d_gene: -; abundance: many; len: 15; v_gene: TRBV4-1; CDR3aa: CASSQEPAAYNEQFF; CDR3nt: TGCGCCAGCAGCCAAGAACCAGCCGCCTACAATGAGCAGTTCTTC
j_gene: TRBJ2-7; d_gene: -; abundance: once; len: 13; v_gene: TRBV2; CDR3aa: CASRTLRPYEQYF; CDR3nt: TGTGCCAGCCGGACACTGAGGCCCTACGAGCAGTACTTC
j_gene: TRBJ2-3; d_gene: -; abundance: few; len: 15; v_gene: TRBV2; CDR3aa: CASSVEGVGTDTQYF; CDR3nt: TGTGCCAGCAGTGTCGAGGGAGTGGGCACAGATACGCAGTATTTT
j_gene: TRBJ2-7; d_gene: TRBD1; abundance: medium-sized; len: 12; v_gene: TRBV7-9; CDR3aa: CASSSTGDEQYF; CDR3nt: TGTGCCAGCAGCTCTACAGGGGACGAGCAGTACTTC